One and the same sample provided the 14 T cell receptor beta chains below, sequenced in a study of blood T cell repertoires in COVID-19. This table comes from immunoSEQ multiplex PCR, and its TCRdb copy is limited to in-frame clones, with some not included. The sample gives about 49,000 clones, 81% of which show up once; 20% to 25% is in the top ten. Sequencing used peripheral blood. The origin of the receptors is a woman older than 75 with COVID-19, enrolled during active disease.

V usage is TRBV27 and J usage is TRBJ1-6; a possible D gene is TRBD1 (6 bases). Per germline, CDR1 MNHEY and CDR2 SMNVEV (reference sequence). V was clipped by 4 bases and J by 11 bases, with 18 bases between them. The CDR3 loop spans 15 amino acids. The CDR3: CASSSTGQTVAPLHF. Here the CDR3 DNA reads TGTGCCAGCAGTTCAACAGGACAGACCGTGGCACCCCTCCACTTT.

The gene calls are TRBV7-2 and TRBJ2-2, with 14 bases identical to TRBD2. Germline-derived CDR1 and CDR2 are SGHTA and FQGNSA. The CDR3 runs 17 residues. The V gene end was trimmed by 6 bases and the J gene end by 3 bases; junction bases not matched to a gene: 6. Here the CDR3 DNA reads TGTGCCAGCAGGCGAGGACTAGCGGGAGGAGACACCGGGGAGCTGTTTTTT. This encodes CASRRGLAGGDTGELFF.

J is TRBJ1-2 and V is TRBV18; D unresolved. Trimming stripped 3 bases from V and 0 bases from J, with 8 bases between. This CDR3 comprises 14 residues. The germline gives CDR1 KGHSH, CDR2 LQKENI. Here the CDR3 reads CASSPEQSNYGYTF. The CDR3 nucleotides read TGTGCCAGCTCACCGGAACAGTCTAACTATGGCTACACCTTC.

DNA of the CDR3: TGTGCCAGCAAACGGGAAGAGAAACCTAATGAAAAACTGTTTTTT. Amino acids: CASKREEKPNEKLFF. The J gene is TRBJ1-4, the V gene TRBV2, with no clear D. Per the germline V gene, CDR1 is SNHLY and CDR2 is FYNNEI. CDR3 length: 15 amino acids. With 7 bases removed from V and 3 bases from J, the gap between germline ends came to 15 bases.

V and J are TRBV10-3 and TRBJ2-7, with 7 positions matching TRBD2. The CDR3 has 14 residues. V lost 6 bases to trimming and J lost 0 bases; unmatched junction nucleotides: 5. Germline V CDR1 and CDR2: ENHRY, SYGVKD. The CDR3 spells CAISLAVSSYEQYF. The CDR3 DNA follows: TGTGCCATCAGCCTAGCGGTGAGCTCCTACGAGCAGTACTTC.

This clone has just a few counts. V and J are TRBV19 and TRBJ2-1; 10 bases align to TRBD2. Losses at the gene ends were 3 bases for V and 7 bases for J; bases not matched to a gene: 9. CDR1 LNHDA and CDR2 SQIVND come from the germline V gene (reference sequence). CDR3 length: 16 amino acids. The CDR3 coding sequence is TGTGCCAGTAGTATGAAGGTAGCGGGAGGAAGGAATGAGCAGTTCTTC. As protein: CASSMKVAGGRNEQFF.

This sequence joins TRBV3-1 (or the pseudogene TRBV3-2) and TRBJ2-2; 9 bases match TRBD2. The V segment lost 1 base and the J segment 7 bases; nucleotides outside the gene matches: 7. CDR3 length equals 16 residues. Germline CDR1 and CDR2: LGHDT and YNNKEL (reference sequence). CDR3 DNA sequence: TGTGCCAGCAGCCAAGTTAGCGGGAGTGTGGGCGGGGAGCTGTTTTTT. Its translation is CASSQVSGSVGGELFF.

The genes are TRBV28 and TRBJ2-3; 8 bases are shared with TRBD2. This CDR3 has 16 residues. The V gene's germline CDR1 is MDHEN and CDR2 SYDVKM. V gave up 6 bases and J gave up 4 bases; unmatched junction bases: 12. The DNA for the CDR3 is TGTGCCAGCAGCCCGGGGGGGTCTGGGTCCTCAGATACGCAGTATTTT. This encodes CASSPGGSGSSDTQYF.

The genes are TRBV10-2 and TRBJ2-7; D is perhaps TRBD2 (6 bases). The length of the CDR3 is 14 residues. Looked up from germline, CDR1 is WSHSY and CDR2 is SAAADI. The V end was cut by 6 bases, the J end by 7 bases, with 19 bases between. The DNA of the CDR3 is TGCGCCAGCAGCCAAACCGGGAGCCGGGTAGAGCAGTACTTC. As protein: CASSQTGSRVEQYF.

This clone was counted a few times. This CDR3 is CASSPAGRNQPQHF. CDR3 bases: TGTGCCAGCAGCCCCGCAGGTCGGAATCAGCCCCAGCATTTT. The chain links TRBV9 to TRBJ1-5; D gene unclear. The CDR3 sequence is 14 residues long. Looked up from germline, CDR1 is SGDLS and CDR2 is YYNGEE. V lost 4 bases, J lost 4 bases, and 12 bases lay in between. The full variable domain, completed using reference TRBV9 and TRBJ1-5, is DSGVTQTPKHLITATGQRVTLRCSPRSGDLSVYWYQQSLDQGLQFLIQYYNGEERAKGNILERFSAQQFPDLHSELNLSSLELGDSALYFCASSPAGRNQPQHFGDGTRLSIL.

With regard to this clone: At one boundary the junction diverges from the germline segment, which might be a read error. The chain combines TRBV6-5 with TRBJ2-4; 8 bases map to TRBD2. CDR1 is MNHEY, CDR2 SVGAGI, per germline. The CDR3 runs to 16 residues. CDR3 residues: CASSNSPAGGKNIQYF. DNA for the CDR3: TGTGCCAGCAGTAACTCCCCCGCGGGGGGAAAAAACATTCAGTACTTC.

The rearrangement links TRBV11-2 to TRBJ1-5; D gene uncertain. The V gene lost 5 bases and the J gene lost 3 bases, with 11 bases spanning the gap. Germline V lookup: CDR1 SGHAT, CDR2 FQNNGV. The CDR3 has 14 amino acids. The CDR3 reads CASSSHRFNQPQHF. The CDR3 DNA follows: TGTGCCAGCAGCAGCCATAGATTCAATCAGCCCCAGCATTTT.

The chain carries TRBV18 and TRBJ2-7; 9 positions agree with TRBD2. Germline loops: CDR1 KGHSH, CDR2 LQKENI. V lost 3 bases to trimming and J lost 6 bases; unmatched junction nucleotides: 9. CDR3 length: 15 residues. The CDR3 here is CASSPTVGGRGEQYF. The CDR3 nucleotides are TGTGCCAGCTCACCCACCGTAGGCGGGAGGGGCGAGCAGTACTTC.

The CDR3 DNA is TGTGCCAGCAGCCAAGATAGGTGGGAGGGCCTGAACACCGGGGAGCTGTTTTTT. Protein: CASSQDRWEGLNTGELFF. The chain recombines TRBV14 with TRBJ2-2, with 7 bases lining up with TRBD2. Germline CDR1 SGHDN, CDR2 FVKESK. Trimming cost V 0 bases and J 1 base; bases outside gene matches: 8. This CDR3 is built from 18 residues.